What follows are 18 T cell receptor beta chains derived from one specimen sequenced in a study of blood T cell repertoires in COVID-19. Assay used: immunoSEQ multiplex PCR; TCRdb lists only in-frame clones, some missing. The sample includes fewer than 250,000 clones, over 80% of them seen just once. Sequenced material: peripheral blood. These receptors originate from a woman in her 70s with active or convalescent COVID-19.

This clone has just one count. DNA for the CDR3: TGCGCCAGCAGCTTGATTGGGGAGCGGAGGGACATTCAGTACTTC. Its protein product is CASSLIGERRDIQYF. The V call is TRBV5-1, the J call TRBJ2-4; D possibly corresponds to TRBD2 (6 bases). V lost 1 base and J 8 bases, leaving 16 bases between the germline ends. CDR1 is SGHRS and CDR2 is YFSETQ in the germline V gene. There are 15 residues in the CDR3.

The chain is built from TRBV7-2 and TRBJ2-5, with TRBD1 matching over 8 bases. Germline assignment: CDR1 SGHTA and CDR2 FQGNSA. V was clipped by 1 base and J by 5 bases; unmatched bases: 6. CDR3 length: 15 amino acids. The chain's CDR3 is CASSLGPDRVETQYF. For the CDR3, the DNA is TGTGCCAGCAGCTTAGGACCGGACAGGGTGGAGACCCAGTACTTC.

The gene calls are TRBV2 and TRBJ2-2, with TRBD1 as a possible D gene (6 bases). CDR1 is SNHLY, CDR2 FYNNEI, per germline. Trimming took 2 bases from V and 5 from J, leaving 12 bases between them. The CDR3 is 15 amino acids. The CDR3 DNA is TGTGCCAGCAGTGAATCAGGGGCAAAGACCGGGGAGCTGTTTTTT. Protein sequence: CASSESGAKTGELFF. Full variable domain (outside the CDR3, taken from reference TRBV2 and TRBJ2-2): EPEVTQTPSHQVTQMGQEVILRCVPISNHLYFYWYRQILGQKVEFLVSFYNNEISEKSEIFDDQFSVERPDGSNFTLKIRSTKLEDSAMYFCASSESGAKTGELFFGEGSRLTVL.

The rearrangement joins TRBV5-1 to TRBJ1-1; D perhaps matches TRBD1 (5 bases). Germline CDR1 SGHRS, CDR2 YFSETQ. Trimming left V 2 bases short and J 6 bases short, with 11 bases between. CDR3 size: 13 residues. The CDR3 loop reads CASSLIGASEAFF. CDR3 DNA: TGCGCCAGCAGCTTAATAGGGGCCTCTGAAGCTTTCTTT.

The CDR3 loop reads CASSPDGRGHDGYTF. For the CDR3, the DNA is TGTGCCAGCAGCCCCGATGGCAGGGGGCATGATGGCTACACCTTC. The chain combines TRBV28 with TRBJ1-2; 8 bases are shared with TRBD1. Trimming removed 6 bases from V and 6 bases from J; junction bases left unmatched: 12. Germline CDR1 is MDHEN and CDR2 is SYDVKM. The CDR3 runs to 15 residues.

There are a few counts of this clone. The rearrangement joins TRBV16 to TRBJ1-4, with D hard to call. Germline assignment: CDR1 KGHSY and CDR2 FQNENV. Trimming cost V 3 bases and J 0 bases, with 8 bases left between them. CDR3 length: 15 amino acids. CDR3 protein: CASSQQGATNEKLFF. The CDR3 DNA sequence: TGTGCCAGCAGCCAGCAAGGAGCAACTAATGAAAAACTGTTTTTT.

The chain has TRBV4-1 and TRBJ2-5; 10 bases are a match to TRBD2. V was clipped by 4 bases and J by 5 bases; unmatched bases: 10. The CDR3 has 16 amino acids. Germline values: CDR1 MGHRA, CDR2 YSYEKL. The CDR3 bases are TGCGCCAGCAGCCCCTGGCTAGCGGGAGATGGGGAGACCCAGTACTTC. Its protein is CASSPWLAGDGETQYF.

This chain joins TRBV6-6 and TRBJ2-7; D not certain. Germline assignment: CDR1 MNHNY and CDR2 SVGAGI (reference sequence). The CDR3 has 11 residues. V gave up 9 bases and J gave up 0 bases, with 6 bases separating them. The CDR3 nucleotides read TGTGCCAGTAGGAGCTCCTACGAGCAGTACTTC. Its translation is CASRSSYEQYF.

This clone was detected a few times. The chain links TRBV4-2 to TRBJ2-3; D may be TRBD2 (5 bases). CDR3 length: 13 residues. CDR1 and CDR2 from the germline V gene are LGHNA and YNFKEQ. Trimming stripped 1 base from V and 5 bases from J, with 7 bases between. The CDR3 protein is CASSQVEGDTQYF. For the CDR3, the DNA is TGTGCCAGCAGCCAAGTCGAGGGAGATACGCAGTATTTT.

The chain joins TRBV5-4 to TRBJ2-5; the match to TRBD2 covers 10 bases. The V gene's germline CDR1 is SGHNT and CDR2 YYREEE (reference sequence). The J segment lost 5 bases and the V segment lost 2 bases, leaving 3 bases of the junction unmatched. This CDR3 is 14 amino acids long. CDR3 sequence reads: CASSLAGGVETQYF. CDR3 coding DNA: TGTGCCAGCAGCTTAGCGGGAGGGGTGGAGACCCAGTACTTC.

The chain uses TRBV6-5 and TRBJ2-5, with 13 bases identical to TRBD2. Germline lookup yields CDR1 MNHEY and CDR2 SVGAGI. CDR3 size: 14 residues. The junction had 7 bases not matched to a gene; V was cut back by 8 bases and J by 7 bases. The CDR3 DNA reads TGTGCCAGCCCAACTAGCGGGGGGGCGTCGACCCAGTACTTC. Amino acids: CASPTSGGASTQYF.

This CDR3 reads CASSYGSKTFF. CDR3 DNA sequence: TGTGCCAGCAGTTACGGGAGCAAAACGTTCTTC. The chain employs TRBV6-5 and TRBJ2-1; D may be TRBD2 (5 bases). Germline V gene data show CDR1 as MNHEY and CDR2 as SVGAGI. This CDR3 region has 11 residues. Trimming removed 2 bases at V and 15 bases at J, with 11 bases between.

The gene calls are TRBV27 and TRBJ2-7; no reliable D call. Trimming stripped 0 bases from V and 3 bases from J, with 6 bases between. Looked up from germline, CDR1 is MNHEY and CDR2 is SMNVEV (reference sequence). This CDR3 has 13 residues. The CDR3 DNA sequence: TGTGCCAGCAGTTTATCGGTACTCTACGAGCAGTACTTC. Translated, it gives CASSLSVLYEQYF.

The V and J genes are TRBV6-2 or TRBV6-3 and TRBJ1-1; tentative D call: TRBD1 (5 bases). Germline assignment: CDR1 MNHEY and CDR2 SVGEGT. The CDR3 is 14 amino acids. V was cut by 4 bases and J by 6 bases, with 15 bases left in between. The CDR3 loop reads CASSWGEIESEAFF. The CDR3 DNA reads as TGTGCCAGCAGTTGGGGGGAGATAGAATCTGAAGCTTTCTTT.

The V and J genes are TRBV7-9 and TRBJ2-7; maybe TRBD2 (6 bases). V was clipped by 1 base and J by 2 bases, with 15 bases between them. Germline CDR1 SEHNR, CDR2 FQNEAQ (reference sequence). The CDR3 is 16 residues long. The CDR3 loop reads CASSLERASRAYEQYF. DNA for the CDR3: TGTGCCAGCAGCTTAGAGCGGGCCTCTCGGGCCTACGAGCAGTACTTC. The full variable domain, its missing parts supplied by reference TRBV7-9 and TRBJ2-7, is DTGVSQNPRHKITKRGQNVTFRCDPISEHNRLYWYRQTLGQGPEFLTYFQNEAQLEKSRLLSDRFSAERPKGSFSTLEIQRTEQGDSAMYLCASSLERASRAYEQYFGPGTRLTVT.

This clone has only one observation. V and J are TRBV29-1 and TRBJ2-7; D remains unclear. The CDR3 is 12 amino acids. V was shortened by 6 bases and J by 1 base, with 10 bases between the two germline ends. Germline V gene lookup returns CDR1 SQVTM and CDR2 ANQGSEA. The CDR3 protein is CSVYVESYEQYF. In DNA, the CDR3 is TGCAGCGTCTACGTGGAGTCCTACGAGCAGTACTTC.

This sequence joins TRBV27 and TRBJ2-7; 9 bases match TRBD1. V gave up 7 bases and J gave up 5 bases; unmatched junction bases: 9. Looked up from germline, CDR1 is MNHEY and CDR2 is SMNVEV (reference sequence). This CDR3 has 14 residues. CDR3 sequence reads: CASKMDRGVHEQYF. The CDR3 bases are TGTGCCAGCAAAATGGACAGGGGAGTCCACGAGCAGTACTTC.

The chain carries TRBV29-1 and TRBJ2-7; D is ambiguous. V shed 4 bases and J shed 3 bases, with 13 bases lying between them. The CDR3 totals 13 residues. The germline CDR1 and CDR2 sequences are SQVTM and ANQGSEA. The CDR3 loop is CSVVRGGNYEQYF. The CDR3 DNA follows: TGCAGCGTTGTACGTGGCGGTAACTACGAGCAGTACTTC.